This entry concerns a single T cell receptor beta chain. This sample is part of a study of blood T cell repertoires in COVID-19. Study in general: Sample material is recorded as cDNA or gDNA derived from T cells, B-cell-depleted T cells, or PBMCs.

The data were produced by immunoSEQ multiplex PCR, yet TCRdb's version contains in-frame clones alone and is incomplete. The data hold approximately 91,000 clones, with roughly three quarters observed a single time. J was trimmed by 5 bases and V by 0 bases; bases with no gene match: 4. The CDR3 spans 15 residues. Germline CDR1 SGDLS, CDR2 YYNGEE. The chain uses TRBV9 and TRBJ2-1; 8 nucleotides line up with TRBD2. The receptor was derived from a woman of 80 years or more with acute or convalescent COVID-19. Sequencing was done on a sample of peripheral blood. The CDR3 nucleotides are TGTGCCAGCAGCGTAGGACTAGCGAGAAACAATGAGCAGTTCTTC. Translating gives CASSVGLARNNEQFF.